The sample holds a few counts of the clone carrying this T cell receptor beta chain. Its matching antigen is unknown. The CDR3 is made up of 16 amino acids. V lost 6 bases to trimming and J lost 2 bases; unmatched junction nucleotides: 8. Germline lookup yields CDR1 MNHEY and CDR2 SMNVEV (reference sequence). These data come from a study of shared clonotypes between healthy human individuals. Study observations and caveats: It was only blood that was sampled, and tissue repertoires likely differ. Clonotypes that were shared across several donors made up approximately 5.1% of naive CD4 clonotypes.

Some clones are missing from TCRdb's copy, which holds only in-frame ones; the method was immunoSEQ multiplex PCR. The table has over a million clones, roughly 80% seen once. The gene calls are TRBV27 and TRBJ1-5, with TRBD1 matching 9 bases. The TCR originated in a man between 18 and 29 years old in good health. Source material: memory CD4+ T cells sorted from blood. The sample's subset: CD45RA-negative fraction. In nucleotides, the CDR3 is TGTGCCAGCAGCCGCTGGACAGGGGTAGGCAATCAGCCCCAGCATTTT. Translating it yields CASSRWTGVGNQPQHF.